What follows describes a single T cell receptor (beta chain). The data belong to a study of blood T cell repertoires in COVID-19. Across the whole study: COVID-19 samples from acute and convalescent phases originated in the United States, Italy and Spain. T cells, B-cell-depleted T cells, or PBMCs supplied cDNA or gDNA.

As processed by the authors: Estimates of nucleated cell counts were drawn from the amplification of reference gene primers. Only in-frame clones appear in the TCRdb table, and some are missing; sequencing was by immunoSEQ multiplex PCR. Clone size and V and J calls were adopted from that table, with D and trimming inferred from the DNA. Of approximately 100,000 clones listed, under 85% are singletons. The source material was peripheral blood. This TCR derives from a man between 70 and 80 years old with acute or convalescent COVID-19.

This CDR3 reads CASSVDRGREQYF. Written as DNA, the CDR3 is TGTGCCAGCAGCGTGGACAGGGGGCGCGAGCAGTACTTC. This chain joins TRBV7-8 and TRBJ2-7; 11 bases agree with TRBD1. The junction had 3 bases not matched to a gene; V was cut back by 5 bases and J by 6 bases. This CDR3 region has 13 residues. From germline, CDR1 is SGHVS and CDR2 FQNEAQ. Together with reference TRBV7-8 and TRBJ2-7, the CDR3 gives the full variable domain: GAGVSQSPRYKVAKRGQDVALRCDPISGHVSLFWYQQALGQGPEFLTYFQNEAQLDKSGLPSDRFFAERPEGSVSTLKIQRTQQEDSAVYLCASSVDRGREQYFGPGTRLTVT.